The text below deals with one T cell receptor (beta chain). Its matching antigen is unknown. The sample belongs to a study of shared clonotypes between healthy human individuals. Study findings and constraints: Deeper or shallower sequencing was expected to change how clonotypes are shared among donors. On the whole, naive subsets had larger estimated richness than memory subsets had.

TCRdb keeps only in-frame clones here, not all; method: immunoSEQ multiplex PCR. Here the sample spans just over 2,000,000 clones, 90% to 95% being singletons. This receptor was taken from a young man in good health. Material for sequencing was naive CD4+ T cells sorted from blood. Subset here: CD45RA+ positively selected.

CDR3 DNA sequence: TGTGCCAGCAAAACCGACAGGGGAAGTGGCTACACCTTC. It translates to CASKTDRGSGYTF. The chain recombines TRBV6-5 with TRBJ1-2, with 8 bases that match TRBD1. Germline V gene lookup returns CDR1 MNHEY and CDR2 SVGAGI. This CDR3 region has 13 residues. The trim removed 7 bases at V and 7 bases at J, leaving 8 bases unmatched.